This is a list of T cell receptor beta chains from one sample in a study of control samples from healthy donors and cancer patients. Some clones are missing from TCRdb's copy, which holds only in-frame ones; the method was immunoSEQ multiplex PCR. The sample carries 60,000 to 70,000 clones, roughly 80% recorded once. Sequences were obtained from PBMCs. All receptors come from a woman aged 45-65 years with lung cancer. Each CDR3 is given with its conserved first and last residue. A D gene is named only where the DNA matches it firmly. Clone size appears in some rows only: once, few, many, or a class for an expanded clone.

J gene | clone size | D gene | V gene | CDR3 protein | CDR3 DNA
TRBJ2-2 | . | . | TRBV18 | CASSPGHTGELFF | TGTGCCAGCTCACCGGGACACACCGGGGAGCTGTTTTTT
TRBJ2-7 | few | TRBD2 | TRBV3-1/TRBV3-2 | CASSQETSGRQDYEQYF | TGTGCCAGCAGCCAAGAAACTTCCGGGAGGCAAGACTACGAGCAGTACTTC
TRBJ2-2 | . | TRBD2 | TRBV19 | CASNPRTSGVNTGELFF | TGTGCCAGTAACCCCCGGACTAGCGGGGTTAACACCGGGGAGCTGTTTTTT
TRBJ2-5 | . | TRBD1 | TRBV29-1 | CSVVSGGVETQYF | TGCAGCGTGGTATCAGGGGGCGTGGAGACCCAGTACTTC
TRBJ1-1 | . | . | TRBV2 | CASSEDRGLNTEAFF | TGTGCCAGCAGTGAAGATAGAGGGCTGAACACTGAAGCTTTCTTT
TRBJ2-5 | . | . | TRBV11-2 | CASSSGDGSDGETQYF | TGTGCCAGCAGCTCCGGAGATGGATCCGACGGGGAGACCCAGTACTTC
TRBJ1-1 | few | . | TRBV19 | CASLGGAEAFF | TGTGCCAGTTTGGGGGGGGCTGAAGCTTTCTTT
TRBJ1-4 | . | TRBD1 | TRBV7-9 | CASSLGGGFNEKLFF | TGTGCCAGCAGCTTAGGAGGGGGCTTTAATGAAAAACTGTTTTTT
TRBJ1-4 | . | . | TRBV6-5 | CASSGSPDKSEKLFF | TGTGCCAGCAGCGGCAGTCCCGATAAGAGTGAAAAACTGTTTTTT
TRBJ1-3 | . | . | TRBV28 | CASRTSGAGNTIYF | TGTGCCAGCAGAACTAGCGGGGCTGGAAACACCATATATTTT
TRBJ1-1 | . | . | TRBV14 | CASSQDSLRTEAFF | TGTGCCAGCAGCCAAGATTCGTTGAGGACTGAAGCTTTCTTT
TRBJ1-6 | . | TRBD1 | TRBV3-1/TRBV3-2 | CASSYFQGAYNSPLHF | TGTGCCAGCAGCTACTTTCAGGGGGCTTATAATTCACCCCTCCACTTT
TRBJ2-1 | . | TRBD2 | TRBV27 | CASSFNSGGDSYNEQFF | TGTGCCAGCAGTTTCAATAGCGGGGGTGACTCCTACAATGAGCAGTTCTTC
TRBJ2-3 | . | . | TRBV11-2 | CASSSFATDTQYF | TGTGCCAGCAGCTCTTTTGCTACAGATACGCAGTATTTT
TRBJ1-2 | . | . | TRBV27 | CASSLSWGDYGYTF | TGTGCCAGCAGTTTAAGTTGGGGGGACTATGGCTACACCTTC
TRBJ1-3 | . | . | TRBV6-6 | CASSFTAGGSGNTIYF | TGTGCCAGCAGTTTTACAGCGGGGGGTTCTGGAAACACCATATATTTT